This T cell receptor (beta chain) was sequenced in a study of blood T cell repertoires in COVID-19. Study as a whole: The analysed material was cDNA or gDNA that came from T cells, B-cell-depleted T cells, or PBMCs.

CDR3 length equals 16 residues. Per the germline V gene, CDR1 is SNHLY and CDR2 is FYNNEI. V dropped 6 bases and J dropped 1; count of bases not matched to a gene: 4. Generated by immunoSEQ multiplex PCR, the TCRdb table keeps only in-frame clones and is missing some. The sample contains about 100,000 clones, 79% of which appear only once. The sequencing input was peripheral blood. This receptor was taken from a woman older than 75 with active or convalescent COVID-19. The chain recombines TRBV2 with TRBJ1-5; TRBD1 agrees at 12 bases. The DNA for the CDR3 is TGTGCCAGCAGCCGGGACAGGGGGCTGAGCAATCAGCCCCAGCATTTT. Protein product: CASSRDRGLSNQPQHF.